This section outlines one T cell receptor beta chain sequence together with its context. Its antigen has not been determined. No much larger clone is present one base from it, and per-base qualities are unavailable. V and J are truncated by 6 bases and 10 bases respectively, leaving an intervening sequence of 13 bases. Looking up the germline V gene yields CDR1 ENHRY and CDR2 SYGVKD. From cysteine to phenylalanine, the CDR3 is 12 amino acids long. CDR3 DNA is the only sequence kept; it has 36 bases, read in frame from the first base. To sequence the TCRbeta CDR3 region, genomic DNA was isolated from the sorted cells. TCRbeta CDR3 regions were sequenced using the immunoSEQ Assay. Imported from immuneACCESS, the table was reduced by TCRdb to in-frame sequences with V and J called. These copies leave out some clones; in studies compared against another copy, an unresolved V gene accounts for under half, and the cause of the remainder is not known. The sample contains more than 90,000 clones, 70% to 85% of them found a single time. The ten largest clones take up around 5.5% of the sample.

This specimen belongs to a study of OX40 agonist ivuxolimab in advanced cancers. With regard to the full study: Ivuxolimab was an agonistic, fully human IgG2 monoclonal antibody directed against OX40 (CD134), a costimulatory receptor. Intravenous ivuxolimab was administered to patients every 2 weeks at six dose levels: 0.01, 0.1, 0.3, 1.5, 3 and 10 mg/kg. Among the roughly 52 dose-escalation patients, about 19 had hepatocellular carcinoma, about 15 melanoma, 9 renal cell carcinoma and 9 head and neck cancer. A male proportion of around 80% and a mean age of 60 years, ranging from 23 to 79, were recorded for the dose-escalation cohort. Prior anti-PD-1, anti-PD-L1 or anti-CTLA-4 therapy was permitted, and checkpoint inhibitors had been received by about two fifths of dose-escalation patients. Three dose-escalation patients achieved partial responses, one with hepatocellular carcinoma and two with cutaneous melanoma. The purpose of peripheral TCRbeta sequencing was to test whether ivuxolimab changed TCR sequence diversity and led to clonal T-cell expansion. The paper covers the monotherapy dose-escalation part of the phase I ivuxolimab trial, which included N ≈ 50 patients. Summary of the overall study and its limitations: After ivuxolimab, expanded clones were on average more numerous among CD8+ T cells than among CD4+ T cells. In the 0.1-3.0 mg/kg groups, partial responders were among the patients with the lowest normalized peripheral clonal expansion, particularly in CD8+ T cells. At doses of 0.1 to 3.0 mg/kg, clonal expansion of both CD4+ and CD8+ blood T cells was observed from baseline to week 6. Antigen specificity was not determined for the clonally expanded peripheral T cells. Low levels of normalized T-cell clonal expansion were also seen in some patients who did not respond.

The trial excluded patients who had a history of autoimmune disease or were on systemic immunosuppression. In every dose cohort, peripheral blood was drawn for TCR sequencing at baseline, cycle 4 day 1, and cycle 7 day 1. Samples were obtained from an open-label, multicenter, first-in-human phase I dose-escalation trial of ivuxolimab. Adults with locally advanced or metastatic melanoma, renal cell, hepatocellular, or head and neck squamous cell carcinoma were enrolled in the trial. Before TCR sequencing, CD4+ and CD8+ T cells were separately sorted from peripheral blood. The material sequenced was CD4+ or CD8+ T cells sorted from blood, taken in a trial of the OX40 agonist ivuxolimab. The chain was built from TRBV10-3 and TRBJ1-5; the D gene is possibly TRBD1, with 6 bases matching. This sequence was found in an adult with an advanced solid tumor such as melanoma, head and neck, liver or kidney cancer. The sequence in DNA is TGTGCCATCAGACAGGGCCGAGAACCCCAGCATTTT. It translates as CAIRQGREPQHF.